This T cell receptor (beta chain) is from a study of preoperative IRX-2 immunotherapy in early breast cancer. V shed 0 bases, J shed 9 bases, and the junction held 4 bases outside the gene matches. There are 14 residues in the CDR3. Germline-derived CDR1 and CDR2 are KGHSH and LQKENI. Assay used: immunoSEQ multiplex PCR; TCRdb lists only in-frame clones, some missing. The sample contains over 35,000 clones, about 95% of which appear only once. This sample's treatment: preoperative locoregional IRX-2 cytokine immunotherapy. This phase Ib study tested locoregional IRX-2 cytokine immunotherapy given before surgery.

The receptor comes from a human donor with breast cancer. Here the sequenced sample was tumor tissue, taken after IRX-2 immunotherapy. V usage is TRBV18 and J usage is TRBJ2-3; 9 bases agree with TRBD2. The CDR3 sequence is CASSPPGAGGTQYF. In nucleotides, the CDR3 is TGTGCCAGCTCACCACCGGGAGCGGGAGGCACGCAGTATTTT.